This T cell receptor beta chain was recovered during a study of response to subunit inactivated influenza vaccine. A remark on this clonotype: As yet, its antigen is unknown.

TCRdb recomputed calls from the RT-PCR reads with MiXCR, one row per CDR3 protein. This sample has around 470,000 distinct CDR3 sequences, with 6.5% to 8% found just once. This CDR3 has 14 amino acids. CDR1 and CDR2 (germline): SEHNR, FQNEAQ (reference sequence). V shed 6 bases, J shed 6 bases, and the junction held 8 bases outside the gene matches. Notes on the study in general: Authors suggested each seasonal flu vaccination may recruit only limited numbers of new T cells.

The sample in question was PBMCs from blood, obtained less than 30 months after vaccination. This sequence originates from a man between 50 and 69 years old who received an inactivated influenza vaccine. The chain recombines TRBV7-9 with TRBJ2-7; 10 bases fit TRBD1. The chain's CDR3 is CASRGTGAISEQYF. CDR3 nucleotide sequence: TGTGCCAGCAGGGGGACAGGGGCCATATCCGAGCAGTACTTC.